The 23 T cell receptor beta chains below all came from one sample that was sequenced in a study of blood T cell repertoires in COVID-19. Clones were read by immunoSEQ multiplex PCR, and TCRdb kept only the in-frame ones, dropping some. Of some 200,000 clones in the sample, roughly 81% were seen once. Material for sequencing was peripheral blood. Receptors were obtained from a man in his forties or fifties who had recovered from COVID-19.

The V and J genes are TRBV5-8 and TRBJ2-7; D is uncertain. V was trimmed by 1 base and J by 2 bases, leaving 13 bases between them. The CDR3 is 15 residues long. From germline, CDR1 is SGHTS and CDR2 YDEGEE. This chain's CDR3 is CASSLYTAVPYEQYF. Written as DNA, the CDR3 is TGTGCCAGCAGCTTGTATACAGCCGTTCCCTACGAGCAGTACTTC.

The chain carries TRBV18 and TRBJ2-7; TRBD2 aligns across 12 bases. J gave up 0 bases and V 1 base, and 7 bases lay outside the gene matches. The CDR3 runs to 18 residues. Germline CDR1 is KGHSH and CDR2 is LQKENI. CDR3 sequence reads: CASSPLWTSGNTSYEQYF. CDR3 bases: TGTGCCAGCTCACCACTTTGGACTAGCGGGAACACCTCCTACGAGCAGTACTTC.

The chain employs TRBV27 and TRBJ2-1; TRBD1 agrees at 8 bases. Germline V gene lookup returns CDR1 MNHEY and CDR2 SMNVEV (reference sequence). Trimming cost V 6 bases and J 4 bases; bases outside gene matches: 8. CDR3 length: 15 residues. The CDR3 sequence: CASRAFGQGYNEQFF. The CDR3 coding sequence is TGTGCCAGCAGGGCTTTCGGACAGGGATACAATGAGCAGTTCTTC.

The chain recombines TRBV19 with TRBJ2-7; the D is unclear. CDR3 length: 16 residues. Per the germline V gene, CDR1 is LNHDA and CDR2 is SQIVND (reference sequence). The V and J ends lost 0 bases and 0 bases respectively, with 12 bases between them. The CDR3 sequence is CASSIDLWRSSYEQYF. Here the CDR3 DNA reads TGTGCCAGTAGTATAGATCTCTGGCGGAGCTCCTACGAGCAGTACTTC.

The chain uses TRBV2 and TRBJ2-1; 11 bases are shared with TRBD2. This CDR3 spans 15 amino acids. Germline V CDR1 and CDR2: SNHLY, FYNNEI. J lost 5 bases, V lost 6 bases, and 6 bases had no gene match. In DNA form, the CDR3 reads TGTGCCAGCAGGGACAGACTAGCGGGAAACAATGAGCAGTTCTTC. The encoded protein is CASRDRLAGNNEQFF.

This sequence joins TRBV28 and TRBJ1-5, with 7 nucleotides matching TRBD1. Germline CDR1 is MDHEN and CDR2 is SYDVKM. V lost 2 bases, J lost 0 bases, and 4 bases stayed unmatched. The CDR3 loop spans 16 amino acids. The CDR3 protein is CASSLATGFSNQPQHF. The CDR3 DNA is TGTGCCAGCAGTTTAGCGACAGGGTTTAGCAATCAGCCCCAGCATTTT.

The chain recombines TRBV27 with TRBJ2-7; 11 bases line up with TRBD2. The CDR3 contains 18 residues. Trimming at V came to 5 bases and at J to 0 bases, leaving 12 bases not matched to a gene. CDR1 is MNHEY and CDR2 is SMNVEV in the germline V gene (reference sequence). The DNA of the CDR3 is TGTGCCAGCAGTGCCCCGGGACTAGCGGCCGCGAGCTCCTACGAGCAGTACTTC. This sequence encodes CASSAPGLAAASSYEQYF.

The V and J genes are TRBV7-6 and TRBJ1-4, with TRBD1 matching 9 bases. The CDR3 is 15 amino acids. V lost 5 bases, J lost 7 bases, and 8 bases stayed unmatched. Germline-derived CDR1 and CDR2 are SGHVS and FNYEAQ. Here the CDR3 reads CASSANRGRSEKLFF. The CDR3 coding sequence is TGTGCCAGCAGCGCCAACAGGGGGCGGAGTGAAAAACTGTTTTTT.

The V call is TRBV5-6, the J call TRBJ1-2; 9 bases agree with TRBD1. Germline V lookup: CDR1 SGHDT, CDR2 YYEEEE. The CDR3 totals 13 residues. The V gene end was trimmed by 5 bases and the J gene end by 7 bases; junction bases not matched to a gene: 6. CDR3 DNA sequence: TGTGCCAGCAGACCACAGGGGGCCTTTGGCTACACCTTC. Its protein is CASRPQGAFGYTF.

The chain joins TRBV6-1 to TRBJ1-1; maybe TRBD1 (6 bases). V gave up 4 bases and J gave up 0 bases, with 18 bases separating them. The CDR3 runs 17 residues. CDR1 MNHNS and CDR2 SASEGT come from the germline V gene. In DNA form, the CDR3 reads TGTGCCAGCAGTGCCACAGGGCTTCGGGCAATGAACACTGAAGCTTTCTTT. Its protein is CASSATGLRAMNTEAFF.

The chain uses TRBV5-4 and TRBJ2-7, with 11 bases matching TRBD2. Trimming at V came to 3 bases and at J to 4 bases, leaving 3 bases not matched to a gene. The CDR3 consists of 14 residues. CDR1 and CDR2 from the germline V gene are SGHNT and YYREEE (reference sequence). CDR3 bases: TGTGCCAGCAGCTCTAGCGGGAGGATTTACGAGCAGTACTTC. Translated, it gives CASSSSGRIYEQYF.

The rearrangement joins TRBV3-1 (or the pseudogene TRBV3-2) to TRBJ1-5, with D unclear. Germline CDR1 is LGHDT and CDR2 is YNNKEL (reference sequence). V lost 4 bases and J lost 11, with 12 bases in between. The CDR3 loop spans 12 amino acids. The CDR3 coding sequence is TGTGCCAGCAGCCGACTGGGAGAGGCCCAGCATTTT. It encodes CASSRLGEAQHF.

This chain joins TRBV4-2 and TRBJ2-1; 9 positions match TRBD2. The germline V gene encodes CDR1 LGHNA and CDR2 YNFKEQ. Trimming cost V 1 base and J 0 bases; bases outside gene matches: 1. There are 16 residues in the CDR3. CDR3 in DNA: TGTGCCAGCAGCCAAGGACTAGCGGACTCCTACAATGAGCAGTTCTTC. Protein product: CASSQGLADSYNEQFF.

This chain connects TRBV10-3 to TRBJ2-1, with D perhaps TRBD2 (5 bases). V was cut by 0 bases and J by 7 bases, with 16 bases left in between. The germline CDR1 and CDR2 sequences are ENHRY and SYGVKD. CDR3 length: 16 amino acids. CDR3 coding DNA: TGTGCCATCAGTGAGTCCCAGACCGGGGTTGGGAATGAGCAGTTCTTC. Protein sequence: CAISESQTGVGNEQFF.

V gene TRBV24-1 combines with J gene TRBJ2-5; TRBD1 matches at 12 bases. The trim removed 3 bases at V and 5 bases at J, leaving 6 bases unmatched. Germline V lookup: CDR1 KGHDR, CDR2 SFDVKD. The CDR3 length is 16 residues. The DNA for the CDR3 is TGTGCCACCAGTGATCCGGGACAGGGGGCGCGGGAGACCCAGTACTTC. Amino acids: CATSDPGQGARETQYF.

This clone was counted only a few times. The chain is built from TRBV6-5 and TRBJ1-1, with a possible D match to TRBD1 (5 bases). Germline V gives CDR1 MNHEY, CDR2 SVGAGI. This CDR3 is 14 amino acids long. The V and J ends lost 8 bases and 3 bases respectively, with 16 bases between them. The CDR3 region has the DNA TGTGCCAGCTCTAGGGCGGGAGGGGACACTGAAGCTTTCTTT. It translates to CASSRAGGDTEAFF.

The chain has TRBV28 and TRBJ2-6; 9 bases are shared with TRBD1. V dropped 7 bases and J dropped 1; count of bases not matched to a gene: 11. The length of the CDR3 is 18 residues. Germline V lookup: CDR1 MDHEN, CDR2 SYDVKM. This CDR3 reads CASIKAGTGTSGANVLTF. CDR3 DNA sequence: TGTGCCAGCATCAAAGCCGGGACAGGGACGTCTGGGGCCAACGTCCTGACTTTC.

V usage is TRBV13 and J usage is TRBJ1-3; a weak D match, TRBD1 (5 bases). CDR3 length: 14 amino acids. CDR1 and CDR2 from the germline V gene are PRHDT and FYEKMQ (reference sequence). V shed 5 bases and J shed 3 bases, with 11 bases lying between them. Written as DNA, the CDR3 is TGTGCCAGCAGCCACGTGGGGGGTGGAAACACCATATATTTT. Protein: CASSHVGGGNTIYF.

The chain has TRBV7-2 and TRBJ1-1, with 7 bases aligning to TRBD1. From germline, CDR1 is SGHTA and CDR2 FQGNSA. The trim removed 4 bases at V and 4 bases at J, leaving 9 bases unmatched. The length of the CDR3 is 15 residues. CDR3 sequence: CASSSPGQRGTEAFF. The CDR3 region has the DNA TGTGCCAGCAGCTCACCGGGACAGAGAGGCACTGAAGCTTTCTTT.

The chain employs TRBV7-2 and TRBJ1-2; TRBD1 matches 10 bases. CDR3 length equals 14 residues. CDR1 and CDR2 (germline): SGHTA, FQGNSA. Trimming cost V 5 bases and J 5 bases; bases outside gene matches: 5. Here the CDR3 reads CASSPRQGAYGYTF. The DNA for the CDR3 is TGTGCCAGCAGCCCCCGACAGGGGGCATATGGCTACACCTTC.

V gene TRBV7-2 combines with J gene TRBJ2-3, with D possibly TRBD2 on 5 matching bases. Germline values: CDR1 SGHTA, CDR2 FQGNSA. The CDR3 contains 16 residues. With 1 base removed from V and 0 bases from J, the gap between germline ends came to 11 bases. The DNA for the CDR3 is TGTGCCAGCAGCTTAGAAGTTACGGGGAGCACAGATACGCAGTATTTT. It translates to CASSLEVTGSTDTQYF.

J is TRBJ2-3 and V is TRBV6-4; D perhaps matches TRBD2 (6 bases). Trimming shortened V by 0 bases and J by 1 base, and 8 bases separated the two germline ends. From germline, CDR1 is MRHNA and CDR2 SNTAGT. CDR3 length: 15 amino acids. The chain's CDR3 is CASSDSSGRTDTQYF. CDR3 nucleotide sequence: TGTGCCAGCAGTGACTCGAGCGGGCGCACAGATACGCAGTATTTT.

V gene TRBV6-5 combines with J gene TRBJ2-1; weak D call: TRBD1 (6 bases). Trimming removed 2 bases from V and 3 bases from J, with 11 bases in between. Germline V gives CDR1 MNHEY, CDR2 SVGAGI. The CDR3 runs 15 residues. The CDR3: CASSYTARGYNEQFF. CDR3 bases: TGTGCCAGCAGTTACACAGCCAGGGGCTACAATGAGCAGTTCTTC.